This T cell receptor beta chain was sequenced in a study of CXCR3-negative and CXCR3-positive naive CD8 T cells. Study-wide findings and caveats: Post-cryopreservation CXCR3 expression was partly diminished, and the bulk of assays employed fresh PBMCs. Surface CD5 matched across naive subsets, and TRB CDR3 properties served to infer TCR strength. Diversity ran similarly high across both naive subsets but far lower in memory CD8+ cells. CXCR3-negative naive cells had less hydrophobic TRB CDR3s than did CXCR3-positive naive cells.

Naive CD8+ T cells displayed a CD45RO-CCR7+CD27+CD95- phenotype. Preparation of TRB cDNA libraries relied on 5' RACE carrying UMI labels. With the 5' RACE reads reprocessed, TCRdb shows one record per CDR3 protein and no DNA. The sample has 130,000 to 150,000 distinct CDR3 sequences; the top ten hold 0.25% to 0.3%. On this clonotype itself: Its antigen is unidentified.

This TCR was recovered from a human donor in good health. Some clones in this sample may be carry-over from other donors' samples. Material for sequencing was naive CXCR3+ CD8+ T cells from blood. The subset is: CD45RO-CCR7+CD27+CD95- naive CD8+ T cells expressing CXCR3 (TNR3+).

CDR3 sequence: CSAPLYNEQFF. This chain uses TRBV20-1 with TRBJ2-1; TCRdb reports TRBD2, a call that lacks DNA to check it against. The V gene's germline CDR1 is DFQATT and CDR2 SNEGSKA (reference sequence). This CDR3 region has 11 residues.